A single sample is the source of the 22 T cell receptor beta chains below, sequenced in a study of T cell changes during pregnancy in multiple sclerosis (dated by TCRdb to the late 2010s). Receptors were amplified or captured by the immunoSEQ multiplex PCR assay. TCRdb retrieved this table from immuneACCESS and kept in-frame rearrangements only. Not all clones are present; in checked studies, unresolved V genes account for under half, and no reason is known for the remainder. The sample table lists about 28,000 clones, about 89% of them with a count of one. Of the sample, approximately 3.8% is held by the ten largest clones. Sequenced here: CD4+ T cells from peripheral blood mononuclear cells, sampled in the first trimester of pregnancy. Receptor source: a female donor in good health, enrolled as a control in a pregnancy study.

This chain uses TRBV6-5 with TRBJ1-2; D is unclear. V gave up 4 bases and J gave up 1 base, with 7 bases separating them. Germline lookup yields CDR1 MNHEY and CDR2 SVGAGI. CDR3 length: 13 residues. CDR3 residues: CASSLSHNYGYTF. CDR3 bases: TGTGCCAGCAGTTTGAGCCATAACTATGGCTACACCTTC.

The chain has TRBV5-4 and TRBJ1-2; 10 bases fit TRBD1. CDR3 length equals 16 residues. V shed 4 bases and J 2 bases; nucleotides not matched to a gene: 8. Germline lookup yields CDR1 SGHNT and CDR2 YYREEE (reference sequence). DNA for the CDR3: TGTGCCAGCAGCCCCCGAACGACAGGGGGCAACTATGGCTACACCTTC. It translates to CASSPRTTGGNYGYTF. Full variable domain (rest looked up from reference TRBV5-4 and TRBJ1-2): ETGVTQSPTHLIKTRGQQVTLRCSSQSGHNTVSWYQQALGQGPQFIFQYYREEENGRGNFPPRFSGLQFPNYSSELNVNALELDDSALYLCASSPRTTGGNYGYTFGSGTRLTVV.

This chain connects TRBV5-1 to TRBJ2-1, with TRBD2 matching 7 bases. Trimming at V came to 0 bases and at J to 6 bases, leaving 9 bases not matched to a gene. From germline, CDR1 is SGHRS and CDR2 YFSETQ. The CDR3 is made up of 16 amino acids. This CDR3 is CASSLAGFGLVNEQFF. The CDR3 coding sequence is TGCGCCAGCAGCTTGGCTGGGTTCGGACTAGTCAATGAGCAGTTCTTC.

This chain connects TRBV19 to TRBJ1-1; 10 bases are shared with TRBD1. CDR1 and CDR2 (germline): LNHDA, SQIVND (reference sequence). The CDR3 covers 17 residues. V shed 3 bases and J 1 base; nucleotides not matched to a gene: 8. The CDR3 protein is CASSIKIWDRGNTEAFF. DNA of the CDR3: TGTGCCAGTAGTATCAAAATTTGGGACAGGGGGAACACTGAAGCTTTCTTT. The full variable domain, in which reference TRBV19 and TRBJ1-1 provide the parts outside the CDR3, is DGGITQSPKYLFRKEGQNVTLSCEQNLNHDAMYWYRQDPGQGLRLIYYSQIVNDFQKGDIAEGYSVSREKKESFPLTVTSAQKNPTAFYLCASSIKIWDRGNTEAFFGQGTRLTVV.

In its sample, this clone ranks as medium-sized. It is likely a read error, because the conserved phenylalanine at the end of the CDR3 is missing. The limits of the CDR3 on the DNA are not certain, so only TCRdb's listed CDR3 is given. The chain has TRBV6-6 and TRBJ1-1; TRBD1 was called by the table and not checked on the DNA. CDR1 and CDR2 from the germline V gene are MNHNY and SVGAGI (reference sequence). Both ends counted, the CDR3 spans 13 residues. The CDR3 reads CASNLEGQGAVKT.

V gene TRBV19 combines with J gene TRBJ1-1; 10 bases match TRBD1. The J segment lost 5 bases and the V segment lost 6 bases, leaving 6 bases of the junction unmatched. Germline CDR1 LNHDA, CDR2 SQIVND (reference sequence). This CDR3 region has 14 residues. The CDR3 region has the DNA TGTGCCAGTAGGACAGGGGGCGCGTCGACTGAAGCTTTCTTT. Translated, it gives CASRTGGASTEAFF.

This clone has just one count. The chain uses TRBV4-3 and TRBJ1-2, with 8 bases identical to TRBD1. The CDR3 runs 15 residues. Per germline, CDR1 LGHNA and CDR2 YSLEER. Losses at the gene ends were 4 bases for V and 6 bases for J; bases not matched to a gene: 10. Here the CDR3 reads CASSRLTGAPDGYTF. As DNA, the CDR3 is TGCGCCAGCAGCCGATTGACAGGGGCCCCTGATGGCTACACCTTC.

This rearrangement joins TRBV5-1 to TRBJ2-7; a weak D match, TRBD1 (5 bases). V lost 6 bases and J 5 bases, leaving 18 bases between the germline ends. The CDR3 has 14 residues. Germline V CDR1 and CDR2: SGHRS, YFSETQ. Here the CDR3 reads CASTFRQGSHEQYF. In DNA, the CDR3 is TGCGCCAGCACCTTTCGGCAGGGTAGCCACGAGCAGTACTTC.

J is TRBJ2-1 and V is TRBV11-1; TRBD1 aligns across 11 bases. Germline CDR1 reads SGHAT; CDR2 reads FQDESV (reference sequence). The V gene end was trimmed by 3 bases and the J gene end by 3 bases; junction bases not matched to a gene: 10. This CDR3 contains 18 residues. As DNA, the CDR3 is TGTGCCAGCAGCTTGATTTCGGGGACAGGGGGACTCTACAATGAGCAGTTCTTC. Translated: CASSLISGTGGLYNEQFF.

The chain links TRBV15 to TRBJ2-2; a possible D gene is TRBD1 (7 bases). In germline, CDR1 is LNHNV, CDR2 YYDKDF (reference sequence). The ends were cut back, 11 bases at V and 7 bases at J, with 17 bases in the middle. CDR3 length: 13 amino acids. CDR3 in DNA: TGTGCCGTCCGGCAGGGGGGTCACGGGGAGCTGTTTTTT. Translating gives CAVRQGGHGELFF.

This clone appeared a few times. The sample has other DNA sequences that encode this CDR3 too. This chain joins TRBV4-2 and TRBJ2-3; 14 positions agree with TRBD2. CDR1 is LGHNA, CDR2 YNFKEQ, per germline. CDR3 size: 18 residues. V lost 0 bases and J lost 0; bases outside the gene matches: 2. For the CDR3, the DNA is TGTGCCAGCAGCCAAGAAGGGACTAGCGGGGGTAGCACAGATACGCAGTATTTT. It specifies CASSQEGTSGGSTDTQYF.

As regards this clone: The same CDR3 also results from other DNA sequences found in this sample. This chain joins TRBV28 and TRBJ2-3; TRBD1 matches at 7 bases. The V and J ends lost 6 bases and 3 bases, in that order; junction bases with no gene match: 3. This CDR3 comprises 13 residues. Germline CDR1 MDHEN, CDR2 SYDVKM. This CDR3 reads CASRRQGTDTQYF. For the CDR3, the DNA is TGTGCCAGCAGGCGACAGGGAACAGATACGCAGTATTTT.

CDR3 sequence: CASSPRLGGGYTF. CDR3 coding DNA: TGTGCCAGCAGCCCCCGGTTAGGGGGCGGCTACACCTTC. V gene TRBV28 combines with J gene TRBJ1-2; TRBD1 matches at 7 bases. Losses at the gene ends were 6 bases for V and 8 bases for J; bases not matched to a gene: 9. Germline CDR1 MDHEN, CDR2 SYDVKM. This CDR3 spans 13 amino acids.

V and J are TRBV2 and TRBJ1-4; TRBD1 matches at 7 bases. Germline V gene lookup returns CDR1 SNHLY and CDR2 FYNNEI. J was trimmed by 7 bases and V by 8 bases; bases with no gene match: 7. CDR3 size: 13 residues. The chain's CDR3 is CASFDRDSEKLFF. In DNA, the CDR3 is TGTGCCAGCTTTGACAGGGATTCTGAAAAACTGTTTTTT. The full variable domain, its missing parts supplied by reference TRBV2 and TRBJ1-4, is EPEVTQTPSHQVTQMGQEVILRCVPISNHLYFYWYRQILGQKVEFLVSFYNNEISEKSEIFDDQFSVERPDGSNFTLKIRSTKLEDSAMYFCASFDRDSEKLFFGSGTQLSVL.

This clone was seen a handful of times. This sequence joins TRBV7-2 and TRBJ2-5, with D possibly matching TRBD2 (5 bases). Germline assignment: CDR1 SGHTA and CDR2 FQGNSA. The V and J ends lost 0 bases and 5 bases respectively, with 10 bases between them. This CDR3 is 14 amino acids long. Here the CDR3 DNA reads TGTGCCAGCAGCTTAGCAACCGGGAAGGAGACCCAGTACTTC. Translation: CASSLATGKETQYF.

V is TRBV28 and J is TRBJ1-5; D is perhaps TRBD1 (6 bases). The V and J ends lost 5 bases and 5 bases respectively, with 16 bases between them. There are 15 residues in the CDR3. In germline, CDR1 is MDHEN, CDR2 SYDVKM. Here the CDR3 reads CASSLGTRPDQPQHF. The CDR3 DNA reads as TGTGCCAGCAGTCTCGGGACACGACCTGATCAGCCCCAGCATTTT. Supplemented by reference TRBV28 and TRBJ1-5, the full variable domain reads DVKVTQSSRYLVKRTGEKVFLECVQDMDHENMFWYRQDPGLGLRLIYFSYDVKMKEKGDIPEGYSVSREKKERFSLILESASTNQTSMYLCASSLGTRPDQPQHFGDGTRLSIL.

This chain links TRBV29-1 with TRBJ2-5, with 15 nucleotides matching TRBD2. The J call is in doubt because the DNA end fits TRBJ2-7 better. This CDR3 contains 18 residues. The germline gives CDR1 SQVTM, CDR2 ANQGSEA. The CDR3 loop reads CSVVVPGLAGGSIYEQYF. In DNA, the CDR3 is TGCAGCGTTGTTGTCCCGGGACTAGCGGGAGGAAGTATCTACGAGCAGTACTTC.

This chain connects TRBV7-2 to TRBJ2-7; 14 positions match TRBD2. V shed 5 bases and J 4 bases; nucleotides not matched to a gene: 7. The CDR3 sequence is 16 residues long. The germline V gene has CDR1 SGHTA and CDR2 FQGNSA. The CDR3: CASSEGTSGSLYEQYF. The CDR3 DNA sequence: TGTGCCAGCAGCGAGGGGACTAGCGGGAGTTTGTACGAGCAGTACTTC.

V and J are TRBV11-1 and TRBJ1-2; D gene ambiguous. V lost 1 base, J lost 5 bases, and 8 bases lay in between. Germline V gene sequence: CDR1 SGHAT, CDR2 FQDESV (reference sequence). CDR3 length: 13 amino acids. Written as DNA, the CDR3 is TGTGCCAGCAGCTTAGACGGGAAATATGGCTACACCTTC. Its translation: CASSLDGKYGYTF.

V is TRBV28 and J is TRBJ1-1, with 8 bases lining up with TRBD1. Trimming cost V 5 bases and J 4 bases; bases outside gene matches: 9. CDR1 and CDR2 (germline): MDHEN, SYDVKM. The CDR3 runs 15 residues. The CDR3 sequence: CASSQPQGAFTEAFF. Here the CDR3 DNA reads TGTGCCAGCAGTCAGCCTCAGGGGGCATTCACTGAAGCTTTCTTT.

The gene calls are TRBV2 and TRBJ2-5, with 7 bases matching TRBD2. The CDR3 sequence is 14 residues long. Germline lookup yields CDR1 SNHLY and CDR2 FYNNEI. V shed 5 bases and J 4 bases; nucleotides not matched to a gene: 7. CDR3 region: CASSFPTSPETQYF. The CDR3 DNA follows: TGTGCCAGCAGTTTCCCGACTAGCCCAGAGACCCAGTACTTC.

The CDR3 nucleotides read TGTGCCAGCAGTTCGATCAACAGGGGTGGGGACTATGGCTACACCTTC. Translation gives CASSSINRGGDYGYTF. This sequence joins TRBV6-5 and TRBJ1-2; 7 bases agree with TRBD1. Trimming cost V 4 bases and J 3 bases; bases outside gene matches: 11. Looked up from germline, CDR1 is MNHEY and CDR2 is SVGAGI. This CDR3 contains 16 residues.